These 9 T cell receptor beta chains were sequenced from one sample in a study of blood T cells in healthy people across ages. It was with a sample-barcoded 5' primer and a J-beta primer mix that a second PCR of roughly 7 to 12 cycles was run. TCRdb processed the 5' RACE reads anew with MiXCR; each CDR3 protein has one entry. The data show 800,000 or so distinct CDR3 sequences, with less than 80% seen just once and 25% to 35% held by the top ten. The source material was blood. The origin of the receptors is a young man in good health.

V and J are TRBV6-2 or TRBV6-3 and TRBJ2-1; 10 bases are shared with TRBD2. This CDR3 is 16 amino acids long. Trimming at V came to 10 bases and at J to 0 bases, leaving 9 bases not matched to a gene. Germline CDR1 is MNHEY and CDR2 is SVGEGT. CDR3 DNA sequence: TGTGCCATAAGTAGCGGGGGGCCATCCTCCTACAATGAGCAGTTCTTC. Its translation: CAISSGGPSSYNEQFF.

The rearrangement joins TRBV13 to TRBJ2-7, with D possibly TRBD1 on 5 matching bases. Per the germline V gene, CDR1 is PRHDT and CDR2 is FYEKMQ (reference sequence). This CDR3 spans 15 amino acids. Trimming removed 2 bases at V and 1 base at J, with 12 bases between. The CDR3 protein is CASSLLDSLSYEQYF. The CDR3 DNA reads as TGTGCCAGCAGCTTACTAGACAGTCTGTCCTACGAGCAGTACTTC.

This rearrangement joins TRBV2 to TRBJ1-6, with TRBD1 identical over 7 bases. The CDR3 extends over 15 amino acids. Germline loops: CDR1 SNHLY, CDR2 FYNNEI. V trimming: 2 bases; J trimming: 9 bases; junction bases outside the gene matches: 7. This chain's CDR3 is CASSEFTGDFSPLHF. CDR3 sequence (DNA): TGTGCCAGCAGTGAATTCACAGGGGACTTTTCACCCCTCCACTTT.

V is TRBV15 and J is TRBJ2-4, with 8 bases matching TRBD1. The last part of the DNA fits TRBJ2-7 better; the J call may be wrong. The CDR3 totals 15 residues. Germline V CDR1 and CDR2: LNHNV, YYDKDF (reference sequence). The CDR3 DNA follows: TGTGCCACCAGCAGAGAAGGACAGGGATACTACGAGCAGTACTTC. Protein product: CATSREGQGYYEQYF.

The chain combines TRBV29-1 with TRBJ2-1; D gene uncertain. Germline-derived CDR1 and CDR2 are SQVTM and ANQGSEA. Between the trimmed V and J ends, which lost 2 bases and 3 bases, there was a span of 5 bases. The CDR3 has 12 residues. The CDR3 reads CSVERIYNEQFF. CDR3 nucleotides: TGCAGCGTTGAACGAATCTACAATGAGCAGTTCTTC.

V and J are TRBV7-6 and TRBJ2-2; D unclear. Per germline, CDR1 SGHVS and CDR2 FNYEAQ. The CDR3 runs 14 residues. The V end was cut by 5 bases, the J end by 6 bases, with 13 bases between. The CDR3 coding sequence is TGTGCCAGCAGCCCCCAGTCCCATTCCGGGGAGCTGTTTTTT. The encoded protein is CASSPQSHSGELFF.

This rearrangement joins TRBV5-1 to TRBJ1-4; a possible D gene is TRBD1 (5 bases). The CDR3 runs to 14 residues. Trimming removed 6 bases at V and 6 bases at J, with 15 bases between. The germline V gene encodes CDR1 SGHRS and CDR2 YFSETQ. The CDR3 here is CASTGGSTDEKLFF. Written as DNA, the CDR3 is TGCGCCAGCACCGGGGGGAGTACAGATGAAAAACTGTTTTTT.

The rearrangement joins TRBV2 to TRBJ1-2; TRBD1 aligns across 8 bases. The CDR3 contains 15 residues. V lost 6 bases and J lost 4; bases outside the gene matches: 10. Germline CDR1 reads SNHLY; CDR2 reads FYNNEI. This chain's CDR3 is CASRGGQEGTYGYTF. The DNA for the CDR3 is TGTGCCAGCAGGGGGGGACAGGAGGGAACCTATGGCTACACCTTC.

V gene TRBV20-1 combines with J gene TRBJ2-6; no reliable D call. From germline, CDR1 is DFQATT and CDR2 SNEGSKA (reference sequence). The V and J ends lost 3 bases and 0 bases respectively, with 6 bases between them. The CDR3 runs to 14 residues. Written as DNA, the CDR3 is TGCAGTGCTAGTTGGTTCTCTGGGGCCAACGTCCTGACTTTC. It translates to CSASWFSGANVLTF.